Listed below are T cell receptor beta chains from one sample, sequenced in a study of blood T cell repertoires in COVID-19. TCRdb's table, derived via immunoSEQ multiplex PCR, lists solely in-frame clones and lacks some. The profile covers fewer than 300,000 clones, with 70% to 90% appearing a single time and about 16% taken by the ten largest. Sample: PBMCs or T cells enriched from blood (not recorded which). These receptors all come from a man aged 18 to 35 who had recovered from COVID-19. The CDR3 runs from the conserved cysteine through the conserved F or W. D genes are given only for firm matches. Clone size is given for some rows only: seen once, a few or many times, or a class if the clone is expanded.

>-|TRBV2|TRBJ1-2|TRBD1
TGTGCCAGCAGGAAGAGGGACAGGGGAGACTATGGCTACACCTTC
CASRKRDRGDYGYTF
>-|TRBV5-1|TRBJ1-1|-
TGCGCCAGCAGCCGAGAAGGGCAGGGTGGAGCTTTCTTT
CASSREGQGGAFF
>-|TRBV28|TRBJ2-3|TRBD1
TGTGCCAGCAGTGCGACAGGGGGCACAGATACGCAGTATTTT
CASSATGGTDTQYF
>-|TRBV7-6|TRBJ2-5|TRBD2
TGTGCCAGCAGCCCTAGACTAGCGGGAGTTTCTCAAGAGACCCAGTACTTC
CASSPRLAGVSQETQYF
>-|TRBV4-1|TRBJ1-1|-
TGCGCCAGCAGCCAAGCGCCCCCCCCGGCGGGCTTTTTCGAAGCTTTCTTT
CASSQAPPPAGFFEAFF
>-|TRBV30|TRBJ2-7|TRBD2
TGTGCCTGGAGTGGACTAGCGGGAATCCACGAGCAGTACTTC
CAWSGLAGIHEQYF
>-|TRBV28|TRBJ1-5|-
TGTGCCAGCAGTTTATCCTCGCGGGCCAATCAGCCCCAGCATTTT
CASSLSSRANQPQHF
>few|TRBV27|TRBJ1-2|TRBD1
TGTGCCAGCAGTTTATCGCAGGGGGCCCATGGCTACACCTTC
CASSLSQGAHGYTF
>-|TRBV7-2|TRBJ2-5|TRBD2
TGTGCCAGCAGCTTATTAGCGGGAGGGATCCAAGAGACCCAGTACTTC
CASSLLAGGIQETQYF
>-|TRBV20-1|TRBJ1-4|TRBD1
TGCAGTGCTAGTCCGACAGGGTGGCGTGAAAAACTGTTTTTT
CSASPTGWREKLFF
>-|TRBV7-2|TRBJ2-7|TRBD1
TGTGCCAGCAGCTTAGATACAGGGGCACGGTACGAGCAGTACTTC
CASSLDTGARYEQYF
>few|TRBV7-9|TRBJ2-2|-
TGTGCCAGCACGCAAGGGGCAGGGAACACCGGGGAGCTGTTTTTT
CASTQGAGNTGELFF
>-|TRBV10-1|TRBJ1-4|-
TGCGCCAGCAGTGAGACCGTCGGTGAAAAACTGTTTTTT
CASSETVGEKLFF
>-|TRBV13|TRBJ1-1|-
TGTGCCAGCAGCCCAGCTCCGGCGGGCACTGAAGCTTTCTTT
CASSPAPAGTEAFF
>-|TRBV10-3|TRBJ1-1|-
TGTGCCATCAGTGAAATGACAGGAATGAACACTGAAGCTTTCTTT
CAISEMTGMNTEAFF
>-|TRBV5-1|TRBJ2-7|-
TGCGCCAGCAGCGATAGATTGAGCTCCTACGAGCAGTACTTC
CASSDRLSSYEQYF
>-|TRBV12-3/TRBV12-4|TRBJ2-7|TRBD1
TGTGCCAGCAGTTTAAGGACAGGGGACGAGCAGTACTTC
CASSLRTGDEQYF
>-|TRBV27|TRBJ2-1|-
TGTGCCAGCAGTTTAGCCCCCACAGGGCCCCCATATGTTGAGCAGTTCTTC
CASSLAPTGPPYVEQFF
>-|TRBV4-2|TRBJ2-5|TRBD2
TGTGCCAGCAGCCAAGAAAGGACGGGGGGGCCGGGGGAGACCCAGTACTTC
CASSQERTGGPGETQYF
>-|TRBV7-9|TRBJ1-5|TRBD1
TGTGCCAGCAGCTCGACAGGGGTCACAGGGTATAGCAATCAGCCCCAGCATTTT
CASSSTGVTGYSNQPQHF
>-|TRBV9|TRBJ2-2|TRBD1
TGTGCCAGCAGCGCCGAGGACAGGGTGAACACCGGGGAGCTGTTTTTT
CASSAEDRVNTGELFF
>-|TRBV3-1/TRBV3-2|TRBJ2-2|-
TGTGCCAGCAGGAGTCCCGGGGAGCTGTTTTTT
CASRSPGELFF
>once|TRBV10-3|TRBJ2-7|-
TGTGCCATCAGTGAGAGGGGCACAATCTACGAGCAGTACTTC
CAISERGTIYEQYF
>-|TRBV5-4|TRBJ1-2|TRBD1
TGTGCCAGCAGCTTGGAGGGGGCTCGTGGCTACACCTTC
CASSLEGARGYTF
>-|TRBV20-1|TRBJ2-5|-
TGCAGTGCTAGTGGAAGAGGTGTACGGAAAGAGACCCAGTACTTC
CSASGRGVRKETQYF
>-|TRBV29-1|TRBJ1-1|-
TGCAGCGTTGATCCGGACATGAACACTGAAGCTTTCTTT
CSVDPDMNTEAFF
>-|TRBV5-1|TRBJ2-2|TRBD2
TGCGCCAGCAGACTAGCGGGGGCCCCGAACACCGGGGAGCTGTTTTTT
CASRLAGAPNTGELFF
>-|TRBV28|TRBJ1-2|-
TGTGCCAGCAGCTTGCCTAGCGGGGGGCAAGGCTATGGCTACACCTTC
CASSLPSGGQGYGYTF
>-|TRBV6-1|TRBJ2-7|TRBD1
TGTGCCAGCAGTGTCCCTCACGGACAGGGGAGGTACGAGCAGTACTTC
CASSVPHGQGRYEQYF
>-|TRBV4-1|TRBJ2-7|TRBD2
TGCGCCAGCAGCCGAGTGACTAGCGGGAGAGACCCCTCCTACGAGCAGTACTTC
CASSRVTSGRDPSYEQYF
>-|TRBV20-1|TRBJ1-2|-
TGCAGTGCTAGCCGGGGGGGCGGCTACACCTTC
CSASRGGGYTF
>-|TRBV25-1|TRBJ2-3|TRBD2
TGTGCCAGCAGTGCTAGCGGGAGTACAGATACGCAGTATTTT
CASSASGSTDTQYF
>-|TRBV7-9|TRBJ1-1|TRBD1
TGTGCCAGCAGCGACGGGACAGCTGAAGCTTTCTTT
CASSDGTAEAFF
>-|TRBV6-4|TRBJ1-5|-
TGTGCCAGCAGTGACCCAGGGCTTAGGTCATTGCCCGCTCTTCGGTTAGGCAATCAGCCCCAGCATTTT
CASSDPGLRSLPALRLGNQPQHF